This TCR beta chain stems from a study of blood T cell repertoires in COVID-19. In the study overall: COVID-19 samples from acute and convalescent phases originated in the United States, Italy and Spain. Sample material is recorded as cDNA or gDNA derived from T cells, B-cell-depleted T cells, or PBMCs.

TCRdb's table, derived via immunoSEQ multiplex PCR, lists solely in-frame clones and lacks some. The sample includes about 300,000 clones, around 90% of them seen just once. This sequence originates from a woman aged 18-35 years with acute COVID-19. Sequenced material: PBMCs or T cells enriched from blood (not recorded which).

The CDR3: CASSPRTSGSLNEQFF. In nucleotides, the CDR3 is TGTGCCAGCAGCCCCAGGACTAGCGGGAGTTTGAATGAGCAGTTCTTC. J is TRBJ2-1 and V is TRBV7-3; 13 bases fit TRBD2. The germline CDR1 and CDR2 sequences are SGHTA and FQGTGA. Trimming took 5 bases from V and 7 from J; bases not matched to a gene: 8. This CDR3 has 16 amino acids. The variable domain in full, completed from reference TRBV7-3 and TRBJ2-1, reads GAGVSQTPSNKVTEKGKYVELRCDPISGHTALYWYRQSLGQGPEFLIYFQGTGAADDSGLPNDRFFAVRPEGSVSTLKIQRTERGDSAVYLCASSPRTSGSLNEQFFGPGTRLTVL.